The clone carrying this T cell receptor beta chain came up a few times. This sample was included in a study of blood T cell repertoires in COVID-19. The wider study: COVID-19 samples from acute and convalescent phases originated in the United States, Italy and Spain. T cells, B-cell-depleted T cells, or PBMCs provided the cDNA or gDNA that served as material.

The CDR3 consists of 13 residues. V lost 8 bases to trimming and J lost 4 bases, with 13 bases between them. From germline, CDR1 is MNHEY and CDR2 SVGAGI. Clones were read by immunoSEQ multiplex PCR, and TCRdb kept only the in-frame ones, dropping some. The sample lists about 180,000 clones, 70% to 90% seen once, with under 6% in the top ten. The sequence was collected from a woman aged 50 to 60 with COVID-19, enrolled during active disease. The source material was peripheral blood. J is TRBJ2-3 and V is TRBV6-5; perhaps TRBD2 as D (6 bases). The CDR3 loop is CASLAWGADTQYF. The CDR3 nucleotides read TGTGCCAGCCTGGCATGGGGGGCAGATACGCAGTATTTT.